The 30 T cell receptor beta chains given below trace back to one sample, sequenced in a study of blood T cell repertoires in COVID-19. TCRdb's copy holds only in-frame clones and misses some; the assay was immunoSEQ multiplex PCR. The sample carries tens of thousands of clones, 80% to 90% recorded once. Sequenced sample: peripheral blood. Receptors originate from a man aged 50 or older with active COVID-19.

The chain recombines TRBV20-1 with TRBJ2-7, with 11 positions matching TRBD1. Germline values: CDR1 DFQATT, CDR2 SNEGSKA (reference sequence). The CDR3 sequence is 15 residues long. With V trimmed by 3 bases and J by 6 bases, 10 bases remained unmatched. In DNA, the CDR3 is TGCAGTGCTAGTAATACCGGGACAGGGGGACTCGAGCAGTACTTC. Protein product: CSASNTGTGGLEQYF.

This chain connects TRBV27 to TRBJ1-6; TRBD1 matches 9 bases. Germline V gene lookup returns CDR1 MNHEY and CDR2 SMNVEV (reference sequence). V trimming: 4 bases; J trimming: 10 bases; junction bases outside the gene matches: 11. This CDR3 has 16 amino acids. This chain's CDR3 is CASSYDRGFLGSPLHF. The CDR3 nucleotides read TGTGCCAGCAGTTATGACAGGGGGTTTTTAGGCTCACCCCTCCACTTT.

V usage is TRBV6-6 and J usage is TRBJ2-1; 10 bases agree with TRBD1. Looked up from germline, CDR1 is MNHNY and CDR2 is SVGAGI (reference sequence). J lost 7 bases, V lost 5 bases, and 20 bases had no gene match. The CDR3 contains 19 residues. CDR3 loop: CASSPDRGLSHWLENEQFF. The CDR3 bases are TGTGCCAGCAGTCCCGACAGGGGGCTCTCACATTGGCTGGAAAATGAGCAGTTCTTC.

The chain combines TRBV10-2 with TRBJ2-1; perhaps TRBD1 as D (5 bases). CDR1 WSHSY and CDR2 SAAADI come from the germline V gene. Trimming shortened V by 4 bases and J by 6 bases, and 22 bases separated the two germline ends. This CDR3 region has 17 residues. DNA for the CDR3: TGCGCCAGCAGTGGCATCCTCCGGCAGGGCGGCATCAATGAGCAGTTCTTC. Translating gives CASSGILRQGGINEQFF.

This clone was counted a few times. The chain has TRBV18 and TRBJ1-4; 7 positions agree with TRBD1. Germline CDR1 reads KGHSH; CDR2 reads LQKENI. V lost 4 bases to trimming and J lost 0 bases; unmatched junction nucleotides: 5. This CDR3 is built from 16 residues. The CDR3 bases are TGTGCCAGCTCACGAAACAGGGGATCAACTAATGAAAAACTGTTTTTT. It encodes CASSRNRGSTNEKLFF.

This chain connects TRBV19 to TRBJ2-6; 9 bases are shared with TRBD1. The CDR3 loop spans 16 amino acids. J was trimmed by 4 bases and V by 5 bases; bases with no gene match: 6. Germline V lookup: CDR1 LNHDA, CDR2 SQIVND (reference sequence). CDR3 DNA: TGTGCCAGTAGTTCCCGACAGGGGGGCGGGGCCAACGTCCTGACTTTC. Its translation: CASSSRQGGGANVLTF.

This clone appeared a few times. The CDR3 region is CASSPPGDHEQYF. CDR3 bases: TGTGCCAGCAGCCCCCCGGGGGATCACGAGCAGTACTTC. J is TRBJ2-7 and V is TRBV7-9; D may be TRBD2 (6 bases). Trimming took 5 bases from V and 5 from J, leaving 13 bases between them. The length of the CDR3 is 13 residues. Germline-derived CDR1 and CDR2 are SEHNR and FQNEAQ (reference sequence).

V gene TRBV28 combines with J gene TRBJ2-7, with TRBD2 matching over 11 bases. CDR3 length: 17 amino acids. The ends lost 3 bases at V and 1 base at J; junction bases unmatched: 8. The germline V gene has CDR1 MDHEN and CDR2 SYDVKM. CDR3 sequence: CASSFSTSGGLSYEQYF. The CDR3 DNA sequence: TGTGCCAGCAGTTTTTCAACTAGCGGGGGCTTATCCTACGAGCAGTACTTC.

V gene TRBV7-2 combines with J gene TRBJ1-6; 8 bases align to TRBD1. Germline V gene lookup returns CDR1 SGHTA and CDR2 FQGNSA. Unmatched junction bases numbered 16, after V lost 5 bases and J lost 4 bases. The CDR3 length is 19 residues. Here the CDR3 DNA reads TGTGCCAGCAGCCCCCGACCGCCCGGGACAGGAGCTTATAATTCACCCCTCCACTTT. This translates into CASSPRPPGTGAYNSPLHF.

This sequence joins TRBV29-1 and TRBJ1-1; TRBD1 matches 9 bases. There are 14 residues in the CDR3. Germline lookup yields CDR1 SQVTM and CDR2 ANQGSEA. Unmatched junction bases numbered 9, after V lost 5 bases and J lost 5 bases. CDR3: CSVTTGGSVTEAFF. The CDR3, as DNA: TGCAGCGTTACTACAGGGGGCTCTGTAACTGAAGCTTTCTTT.

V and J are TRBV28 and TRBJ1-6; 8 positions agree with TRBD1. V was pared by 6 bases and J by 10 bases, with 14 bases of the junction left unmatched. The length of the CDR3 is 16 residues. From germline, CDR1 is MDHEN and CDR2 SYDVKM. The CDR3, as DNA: TGTGCCAGCAGAAACGGTCCGGGACAGGCGGGGTCACCCCTCCACTTT. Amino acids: CASRNGPGQAGSPLHF.

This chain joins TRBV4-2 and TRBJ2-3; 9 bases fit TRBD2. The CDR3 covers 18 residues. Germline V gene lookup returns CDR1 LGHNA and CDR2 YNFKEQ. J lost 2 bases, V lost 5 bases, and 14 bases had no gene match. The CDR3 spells CASSYHPGSGSSTDTQYF. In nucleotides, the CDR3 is TGTGCCAGCAGCTACCACCCGGGTAGCGGGAGCTCCACAGATACGCAGTATTTT.

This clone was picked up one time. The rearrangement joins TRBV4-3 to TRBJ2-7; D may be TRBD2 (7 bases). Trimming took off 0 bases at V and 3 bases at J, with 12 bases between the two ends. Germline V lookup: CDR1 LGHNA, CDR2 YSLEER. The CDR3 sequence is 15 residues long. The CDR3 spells CASSQDAGANYEQYF. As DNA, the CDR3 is TGCGCCAGCAGCCAAGATGCGGGGGCGAACTACGAGCAGTACTTC.

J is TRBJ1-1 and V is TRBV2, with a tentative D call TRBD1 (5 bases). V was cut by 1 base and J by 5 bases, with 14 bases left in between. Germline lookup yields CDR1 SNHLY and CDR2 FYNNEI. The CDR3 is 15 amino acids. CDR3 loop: CASSEGDFQRTEAFF. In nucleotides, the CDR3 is TGTGCCAGCAGTGAAGGGGACTTTCAAAGGACTGAAGCTTTCTTT. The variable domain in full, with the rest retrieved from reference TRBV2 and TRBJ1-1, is EPEVTQTPSHQVTQMGQEVILRCVPISNHLYFYWYRQILGQKVEFLVSFYNNEISEKSEIFDDQFSVERPDGSNFTLKIRSTKLEDSAMYFCASSEGDFQRTEAFFGQGTRLTVV.

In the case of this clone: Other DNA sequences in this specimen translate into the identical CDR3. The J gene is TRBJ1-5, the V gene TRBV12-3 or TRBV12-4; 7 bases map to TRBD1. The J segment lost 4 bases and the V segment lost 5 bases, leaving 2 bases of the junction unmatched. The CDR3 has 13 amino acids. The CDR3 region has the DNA TGTGCCAGCAGTCCGGACAGGAATCAGCCCCAGCATTTT. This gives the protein CASSPDRNQPQHF.

For the CDR3, the DNA is TGTGCCAGCAGTTCGGCGGGACGGCCTTCCTACGAGCAGTACTTC. Its protein is CASSSAGRPSYEQYF. This chain joins TRBV28 and TRBJ2-7; possible D gene TRBD2, 6 bases. The germline V gene has CDR1 MDHEN and CDR2 SYDVKM. The V end lost 4 bases, the J end lost 1 base, and 14 bases lay between the germline ends. The length of the CDR3 is 15 residues.

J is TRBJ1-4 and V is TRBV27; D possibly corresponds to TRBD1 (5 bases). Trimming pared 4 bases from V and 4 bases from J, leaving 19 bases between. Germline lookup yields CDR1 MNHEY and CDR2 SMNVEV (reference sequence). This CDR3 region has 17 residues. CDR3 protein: CASSSSPYRTLNEKLFF. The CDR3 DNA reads TGTGCCAGCAGTTCCTCCCCTTACAGGACCCTTAATGAAAAACTGTTTTTT.

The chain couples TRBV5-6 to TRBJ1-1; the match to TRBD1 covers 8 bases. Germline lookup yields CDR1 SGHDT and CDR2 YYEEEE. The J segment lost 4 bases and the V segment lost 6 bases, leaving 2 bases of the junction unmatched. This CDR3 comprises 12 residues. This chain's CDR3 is CASNRGGTEAFF. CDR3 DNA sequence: TGTGCCAGCAACAGGGGGGGCACTGAAGCTTTCTTT.

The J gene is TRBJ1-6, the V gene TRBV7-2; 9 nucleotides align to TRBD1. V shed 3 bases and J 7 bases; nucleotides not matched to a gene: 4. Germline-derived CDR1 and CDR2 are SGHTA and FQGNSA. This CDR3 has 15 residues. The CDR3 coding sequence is TGTGCCAGCAGCTTGACCGGGACAGGGAATTCACCCCTCCACTTT. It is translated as CASSLTGTGNSPLHF.

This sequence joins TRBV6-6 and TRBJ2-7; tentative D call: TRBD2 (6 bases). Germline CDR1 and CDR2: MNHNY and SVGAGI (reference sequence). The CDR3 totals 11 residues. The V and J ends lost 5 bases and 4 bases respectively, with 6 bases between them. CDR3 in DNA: TGTGCCAGCAGTGGGGGGTACGAGCAGTACTTC. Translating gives CASSGGYEQYF.

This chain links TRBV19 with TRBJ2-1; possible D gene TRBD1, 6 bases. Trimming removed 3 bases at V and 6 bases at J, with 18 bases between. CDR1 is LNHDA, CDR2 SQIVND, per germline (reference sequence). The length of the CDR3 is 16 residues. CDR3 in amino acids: CASSMRGSGDSNEQFF. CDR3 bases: TGTGCCAGTAGTATGAGGGGATCAGGGGATAGCAATGAGCAGTTCTTC.

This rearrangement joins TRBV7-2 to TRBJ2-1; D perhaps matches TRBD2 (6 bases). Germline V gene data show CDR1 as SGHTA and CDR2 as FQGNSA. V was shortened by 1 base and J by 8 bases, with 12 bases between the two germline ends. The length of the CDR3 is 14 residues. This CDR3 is CASSLVSWGDEQFF. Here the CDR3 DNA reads TGTGCCAGCAGCTTAGTATCGTGGGGGGATGAGCAGTTCTTC. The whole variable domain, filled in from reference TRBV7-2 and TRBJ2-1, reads GAGVSQSPSNKVTEKGKDVELRCDPISGHTALYWYRQSLGQGLEFLIYFQGNSAPDKSGLPSDRFSAERTGGSVSTLTIQRTQQEDSAVYLCASSLVSWGDEQFFGPGTRLTVL.

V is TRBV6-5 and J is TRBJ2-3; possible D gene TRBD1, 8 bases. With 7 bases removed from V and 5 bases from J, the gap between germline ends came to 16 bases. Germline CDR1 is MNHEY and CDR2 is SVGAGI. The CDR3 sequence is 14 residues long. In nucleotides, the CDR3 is TGTGCCAGCACCCGAAACAGGGGGGGAGATACGCAGTATTTT. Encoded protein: CASTRNRGGDTQYF.

CDR3 sequence: CASSGPSNQPQHF. CDR3 bases: TGTGCCAGCAGTGGGCCCAGCAATCAGCCCCAGCATTTT. The chain joins TRBV28 to TRBJ1-5, with D unclear. In germline, CDR1 is MDHEN, CDR2 SYDVKM. The CDR3 consists of 13 residues. V lost 5 bases and J 1 base, leaving 6 bases between the germline ends. The full variable domain, in which reference TRBV28 and TRBJ1-5 provide the parts outside the CDR3, is DVKVTQSSRYLVKRTGEKVFLECVQDMDHENMFWYRQDPGLGLRLIYFSYDVKMKEKGDIPEGYSVSREKKERFSLILESASTNQTSMYLCASSGPSNQPQHFGDGTRLSIL.

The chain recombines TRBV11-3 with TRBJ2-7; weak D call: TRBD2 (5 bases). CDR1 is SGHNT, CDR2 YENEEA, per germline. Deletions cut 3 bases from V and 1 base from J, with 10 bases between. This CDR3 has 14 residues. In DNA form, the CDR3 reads TGTGCCAGCAGCTTGGTTGGGGAGTCCTACGAGCAGTACTTC. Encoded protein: CASSLVGESYEQYF.

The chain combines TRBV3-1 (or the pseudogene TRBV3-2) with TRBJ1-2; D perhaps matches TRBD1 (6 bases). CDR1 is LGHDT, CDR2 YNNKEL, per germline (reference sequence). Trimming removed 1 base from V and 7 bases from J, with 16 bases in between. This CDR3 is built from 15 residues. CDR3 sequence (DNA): TGTGCCAGCAGCCAAGGCGGGGGGCCTGCGGGTGGCTACACCTTC. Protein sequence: CASSQGGGPAGGYTF.

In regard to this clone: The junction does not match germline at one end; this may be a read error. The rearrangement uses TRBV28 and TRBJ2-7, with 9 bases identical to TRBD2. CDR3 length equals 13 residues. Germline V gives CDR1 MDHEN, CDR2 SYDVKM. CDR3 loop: CASRTGTSRPGLF. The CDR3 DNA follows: TGTGCCAGCAGAACCGGGACTAGCCGCCCCGGGTTGTTC.

As DNA, the CDR3 is TGTGCCAGTTCCTCGACAGGGACACCTGGAAACACCATATATTTT. It specifies CASSSTGTPGNTIYF. This chain links TRBV19 with TRBJ1-3; TRBD1 matches 7 bases. CDR3 length: 15 amino acids. J gave up 2 bases and V 8 bases, and 9 bases lay outside the gene matches. The germline V gene has CDR1 LNHDA and CDR2 SQIVND (reference sequence).

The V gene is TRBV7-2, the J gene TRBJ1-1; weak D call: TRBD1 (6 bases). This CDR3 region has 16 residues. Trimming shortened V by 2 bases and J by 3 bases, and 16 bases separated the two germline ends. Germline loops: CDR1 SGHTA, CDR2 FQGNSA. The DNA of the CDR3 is TGTGCCAGCAGCTTACGTAGGGGGGCGGGAGACACTGAAGCTTTCTTT. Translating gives CASSLRRGAGDTEAFF.

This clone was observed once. The CDR3 DNA reads as TGTGCCAGCAGGGGGACTAGCGGGAGTTTTACAGATACGCAGTATTTT. It is translated as CASRGTSGSFTDTQYF. The rearrangement joins TRBV6-6 to TRBJ2-3, with 14 bases aligning to TRBD2. This CDR3 contains 16 residues. Germline assignment: CDR1 MNHNY and CDR2 SVGAGI (reference sequence). Trimming at V came to 6 bases and at J to 3 bases, leaving 5 bases not matched to a gene.